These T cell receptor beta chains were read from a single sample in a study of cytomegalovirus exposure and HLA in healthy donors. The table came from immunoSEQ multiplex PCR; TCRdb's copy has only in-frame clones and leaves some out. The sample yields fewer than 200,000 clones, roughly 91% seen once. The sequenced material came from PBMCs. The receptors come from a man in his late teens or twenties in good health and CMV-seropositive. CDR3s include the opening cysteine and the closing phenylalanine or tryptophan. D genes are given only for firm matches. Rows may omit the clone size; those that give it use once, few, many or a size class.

CDR3 DNA: TGTGCCAGCAGCGTAGAAGGTCGGGGGACCTACAATGAGCAGTTCTTC
CDR3 protein: CASSVEGRGTYNEQFF
clone size: NA
V gene: TRBV9
J gene: TRBJ2-1
D gene: NA

CDR3 DNA: TGTGCCAGCAGCGTCACTAGCGGGAGCACAGATACGCAGTATTTT
CDR3 protein: CASSVTSGSTDTQYF
clone size: NA
V gene: TRBV11-3
J gene: TRBJ2-3
D gene: TRBD2

CDR3 DNA: TGTGCCAGCAGCTCAGCAGGGGGCTACACCGGGGAGCTGTTTTTT
CDR3 protein: CASSSAGGYTGELFF
clone size: NA
V gene: TRBV11-2
J gene: TRBJ2-2
D gene: TRBD1

CDR3 DNA: TGTGCCACCAGCAGGATAGGAGGGGCTGAAGCTTTCTTT
CDR3 protein: CATSRIGGAEAFF
clone size: NA
V gene: TRBV15
J gene: TRBJ1-1
D gene: NA

CDR3 DNA: TGTGCCAGCAGCGCTCGCGGGGACAATCAGCCCCAGCATTTT
CDR3 protein: CASSARGDNQPQHF
clone size: NA
V gene: TRBV9
J gene: TRBJ1-5
D gene: NA

CDR3 DNA: TGTGCCAGCAGCTTGCTAGCGGGAGGAACTAAAGAGACCCAGTACTTC
CDR3 protein: CASSLLAGGTKETQYF
clone size: NA
V gene: TRBV5-6
J gene: TRBJ2-5
D gene: TRBD2

CDR3 DNA: TGTGCCAGCAGCGAACAGGGTCGGAACACTGAAGCTTTCTTT
CDR3 protein: CASSEQGRNTEAFF
clone size: NA
V gene: TRBV7-9
J gene: TRBJ1-1
D gene: NA

CDR3 DNA: TGTGCCAGCAGTTACGACAGGAGCACAGATACGCAGTATTTT
CDR3 protein: CASSYDRSTDTQYF
clone size: once
V gene: TRBV6-5
J gene: TRBJ2-3
D gene: NA

CDR3 DNA: TGTGCCAGCAGCTCCGAGGGACAGTTGAGCTACGAGCAGTACTTC
CDR3 protein: CASSSEGQLSYEQYF
clone size: once
V gene: TRBV5-6
J gene: TRBJ2-7
D gene: TRBD1

CDR3 DNA: TGTGCCACCAGCAGAGATTCTAGGAGAACAGATACGCAGTATTTT
CDR3 protein: CATSRDSRRTDTQYF
clone size: NA
V gene: TRBV15
J gene: TRBJ2-3
D gene: NA

CDR3 DNA: TGTGCCAGCAGTGAAGGGACAGGCAACTCTGGAAACACCATATATTTT
CDR3 protein: CASSEGTGNSGNTIYF
clone size: few
V gene: TRBV2
J gene: TRBJ1-3
D gene: TRBD1

CDR3 DNA: TGTGCCAGTAACTCCTTTGGGGCTAGCGGGAAGAACGAGCAGTACTTC
CDR3 protein: CASNSFGASGKNEQYF
clone size: NA
V gene: TRBV6-6
J gene: TRBJ2-7
D gene: TRBD2

CDR3 DNA: TGTGCCAGTAGTATCGGGGGGCCCGGTGTCAACACCATATATTTT
CDR3 protein: CASSIGGPGVNTIYF
clone size: NA
V gene: TRBV19
J gene: TRBJ1-3
D gene: NA

CDR3 DNA: TGTGCCAGCAGTGAGTCAGTGGGGGGGTACTTTGAAGCTTTCTTT
CDR3 protein: CASSESVGGYFEAFF
clone size: NA
V gene: TRBV6-1
J gene: TRBJ1-1
D gene: NA

CDR3 DNA: TGCAGCGTTGAAGACTGGGACAGGGTGCAAGAGACCCAGTACTTC
CDR3 protein: CSVEDWDRVQETQYF
clone size: NA
V gene: TRBV29-1
J gene: TRBJ2-5
D gene: TRBD1

CDR3 DNA: TGTGCCAGCAGCCAAGAAACACCCGCCCGAAAGCAGTTCTTC
CDR3 protein: CASSQETPARKQFF
clone size: few
V gene: TRBV14
J gene: TRBJ2-1
D gene: NA

CDR3 DNA: TGTGCCTGGACCACCCAGAGACAGGGAGGCACTGAAGCTTTCTTT
CDR3 protein: CAWTTQRQGGTEAFF
clone size: NA
V gene: TRBV30
J gene: TRBJ1-1
D gene: TRBD1

CDR3 DNA: TGTGCTAGCAGCTTGGGACTAGCGGGAGGACACGAGCAGTTCTTC
CDR3 protein: CASSLGLAGGHEQFF
clone size: NA
V gene: TRBV7-7
J gene: TRBJ2-1
D gene: TRBD2

CDR3 DNA: TGTGCCAGCAGCCCCACCCCCGGTGCCAATGAGCAGTTCTTC
CDR3 protein: CASSPTPGANEQFF
clone size: NA
V gene: TRBV7-9
J gene: TRBJ2-1
D gene: NA

CDR3 DNA: TGCAGCGTTGAAGGTCCCAGGGGGAACACTGAAGCTTTCTTT
CDR3 protein: CSVEGPRGNTEAFF
clone size: NA
V gene: TRBV29-1
J gene: TRBJ1-1
D gene: NA

CDR3 DNA: TGTGCCAGCAGTTCGCAGGGCTACGAGCAGTACTTC
CDR3 protein: CASSSQGYEQYF
clone size: few
V gene: TRBV27
J gene: TRBJ2-7
D gene: NA

CDR3 DNA: TGCGCCAGCAATAGGGACAGGGGAGATCAGCCCCAGCATTTT
CDR3 protein: CASNRDRGDQPQHF
clone size: NA
V gene: TRBV10-1
J gene: TRBJ1-5
D gene: TRBD1

CDR3 DNA: TGCAGCCCATCCCGGGACAGGGGGCAGGAATCTCCTAATGAAAAACTGTTTTTT
CDR3 protein: CSPSRDRGQESPNEKLFF
clone size: NA
V gene: TRBV29-1
J gene: TRBJ1-4
D gene: TRBD1

CDR3 DNA: TGTGCCAGCAGCTTAACGGGAGAGACCTCCTACAATGAGCAGTTCTTC
CDR3 protein: CASSLTGETSYNEQFF
clone size: NA
V gene: TRBV7-8
J gene: TRBJ2-1
D gene: NA

CDR3 DNA: TGTGCCAGCAGTGAATATAACGGTGAGGAGACCCAGTACTTC
CDR3 protein: CASSEYNGEETQYF
clone size: few
V gene: TRBV25-1
J gene: TRBJ2-5
D gene: NA

CDR3 DNA: TGTGCCAGCAGGTCCGACAGACCCTCCTACAATGAGCAGTTCTTC
CDR3 protein: CASRSDRPSYNEQFF
clone size: NA
V gene: TRBV7-8
J gene: TRBJ2-1
D gene: NA

CDR3 DNA: TGCAGCGCTACGACTAGCGGAGCCTACGAGCAGTACTTC
CDR3 protein: CSATTSGAYEQYF
clone size: NA
V gene: TRBV29-1
J gene: TRBJ2-7
D gene: TRBD2

CDR3 DNA: TGTGCCAGCAGTGACACCGGGACTAGCGGGTACAATGAGCAGTTCTTC
CDR3 protein: CASSDTGTSGYNEQFF
clone size: NA
V gene: TRBV6-4
J gene: TRBJ2-1
D gene: TRBD2

CDR3 DNA: TGTGCCAGTAGACCGGGGGGCATGAACTATGGCTACACCTTC
CDR3 protein: CASRPGGMNYGYTF
clone size: once
V gene: TRBV19
J gene: TRBJ1-2
D gene: NA

CDR3 DNA: TGCGCCAGCAGCCCATTAGACAGGGAAGTTGAAGCTTTCTTT
CDR3 protein: CASSPLDREVEAFF
clone size: NA
V gene: TRBV5-1
J gene: TRBJ1-1
D gene: TRBD1

CDR3 DNA: TGTGCCAGCAGCCCAAATGGGCGGGAGGGTCGCGAGCAGTACTTC
CDR3 protein: CASSPNGREGREQYF
clone size: NA
V gene: TRBV7-2
J gene: TRBJ2-7
D gene: TRBD2

CDR3 DNA: TGTGCCAGCAGCTGGGACAGGGGGAGAGAAAAACTGTTTTTT
CDR3 protein: CASSWDRGREKLFF
clone size: NA
V gene: TRBV7-3
J gene: TRBJ1-4
D gene: TRBD1

CDR3 DNA: TGTGCCAGCAGCTACGGGACTAGCGGACCCACCGGGGAGCTGTTTTTT
CDR3 protein: CASSYGTSGPTGELFF
clone size: NA
V gene: TRBV5-6
J gene: TRBJ2-2
D gene: TRBD2

CDR3 DNA: TGCGCCAGCAGCCCCGGGACAGGGCGAAACACCGGGGAGCTGTTTTTT
CDR3 protein: CASSPGTGRNTGELFF
clone size: NA
V gene: TRBV5-1
J gene: TRBJ2-2
D gene: TRBD1

CDR3 DNA: TGTGCCAGCTCCAGAACAGGGTCGAAGGACTATGGCTACACCTTC
CDR3 protein: CASSRTGSKDYGYTF
clone size: NA
V gene: TRBV6-1
J gene: TRBJ1-2
D gene: NA

CDR3 DNA: TGTGCCAGCAGTGAACCCAGGCGATCCTATGGCTACACCTTC
CDR3 protein: CASSEPRRSYGYTF
clone size: NA
V gene: TRBV2
J gene: TRBJ1-2
D gene: NA

CDR3 DNA: TGTGCCAGCAGCCTATCCGCTGGGCTGAGCTCCTACGAGCAGTACTTC
CDR3 protein: CASSLSAGLSSYEQYF
clone size: NA
V gene: TRBV7-9
J gene: TRBJ2-7
D gene: NA

CDR3 DNA: TGTGCCAGCAGCCAAGAGAGGGGGCGAGAGGAAAAACTGTTTTTT
CDR3 protein: CASSQERGREEKLFF
clone size: NA
V gene: TRBV4-2
J gene: TRBJ1-4
D gene: TRBD1

CDR3 DNA: TGTGCCAGTAAGGGACAGGGGGCGCGCGGCTATGGCTACACCTTC
CDR3 protein: CASKGQGARGYGYTF
clone size: once
V gene: TRBV19
J gene: TRBJ1-2
D gene: TRBD1

CDR3 DNA: TGTGCCAGCAGTACCAGGACTAGCGGGAGCACCGGGGAGCTGTTTTTT
CDR3 protein: CASSTRTSGSTGELFF
clone size: NA
V gene: TRBV27
J gene: TRBJ2-2
D gene: TRBD2

CDR3 DNA: TGCGCCAGCAGCAAGGACAGGGGGCAGGAGGAGACCCAGTACTTC
CDR3 protein: CASSKDRGQEETQYF
clone size: few
V gene: TRBV5-1
J gene: TRBJ2-5
D gene: TRBD1

CDR3 DNA: TGTGCCAGCACCAATCGACATAACAATGAGCAGTTCTTC
CDR3 protein: CASTNRHNNEQFF
clone size: NA
V gene: TRBV6-6
J gene: TRBJ2-1
D gene: NA

CDR3 DNA: TGTGCTAGCAGATTTACAGAGAACACCGGGGAGCTGTTTTTT
CDR3 protein: CASRFTENTGELFF
clone size: NA
V gene: TRBV7-7
J gene: TRBJ2-2
D gene: NA

CDR3 DNA: TGTGCCAGCAGCCTCGGTAGCTTCGACTACGAGCAGTACTTC
CDR3 protein: CASSLGSFDYEQYF
clone size: NA
V gene: TRBV27
J gene: TRBJ2-7
D gene: NA

CDR3 DNA: TGTGCCACCGCGACTTACAGGGGTACCTATGGCTACACCTTC
CDR3 protein: CATATYRGTYGYTF
clone size: NA
V gene: TRBV28
J gene: TRBJ1-2
D gene: TRBD1

CDR3 DNA: TGTGCCAGCAGTCGGTACAATGAGCAGTTCTTC
CDR3 protein: CASSRYNEQFF
clone size: NA
V gene: TRBV28
J gene: TRBJ2-1
D gene: NA

CDR3 DNA: TGTGCCAGCAGCTTCCCAGGGGGCGTCTCCTACGAGCAGTACTTC
CDR3 protein: CASSFPGGVSYEQYF
clone size: NA
V gene: TRBV7-9
J gene: TRBJ2-7
D gene: TRBD1

CDR3 DNA: TGTGCCAGCAGCTTACGACAGATCTATGGCTACACCTTC
CDR3 protein: CASSLRQIYGYTF
clone size: NA
V gene: TRBV11-2
J gene: TRBJ1-2
D gene: NA

CDR3 DNA: TGTGCCAGCAGCCCGGGACAGACGTACCAAGAGACCCAGTACTTC
CDR3 protein: CASSPGQTYQETQYF
clone size: NA
V gene: TRBV14
J gene: TRBJ2-5
D gene: TRBD1

CDR3 DNA: TGCGCCAGCAGCTTCGGCGGTATAAGCTCTGGAAACACCATATATTTT
CDR3 protein: CASSFGGISSGNTIYF
clone size: NA
V gene: TRBV5-1
J gene: TRBJ1-3
D gene: NA